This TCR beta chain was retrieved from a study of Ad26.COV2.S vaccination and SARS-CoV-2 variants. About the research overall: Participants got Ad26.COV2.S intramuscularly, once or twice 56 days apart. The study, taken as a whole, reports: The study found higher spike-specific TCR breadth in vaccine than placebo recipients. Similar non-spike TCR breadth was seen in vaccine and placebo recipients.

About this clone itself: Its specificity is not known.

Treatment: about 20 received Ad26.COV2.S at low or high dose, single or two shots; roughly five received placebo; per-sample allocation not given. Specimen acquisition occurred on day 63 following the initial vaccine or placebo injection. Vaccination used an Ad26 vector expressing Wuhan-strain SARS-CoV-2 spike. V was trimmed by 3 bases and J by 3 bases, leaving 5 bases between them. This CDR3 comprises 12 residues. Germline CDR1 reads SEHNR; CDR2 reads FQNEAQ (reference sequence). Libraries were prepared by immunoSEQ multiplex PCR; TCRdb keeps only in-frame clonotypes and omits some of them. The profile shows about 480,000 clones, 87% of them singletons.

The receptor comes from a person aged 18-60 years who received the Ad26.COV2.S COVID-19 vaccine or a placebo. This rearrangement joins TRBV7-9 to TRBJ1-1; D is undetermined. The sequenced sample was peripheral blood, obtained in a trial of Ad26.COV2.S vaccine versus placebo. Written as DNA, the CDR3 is TGTGCCAGCAGCTTTTCTTACACTGAAGCTTTCTTT. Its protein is CASSFSYTEAFF.